This passage covers 8 T cell receptor beta chains from one sample sequenced in a study of Ad26.COV2.S vaccination and SARS-CoV-2 variants. The data were produced by immunoSEQ multiplex PCR, yet TCRdb's version contains in-frame clones alone and is incomplete. The data hold 440,000 or so clones, with roughly 91% observed a single time. This sample's treatment: about 20 received Ad26.COV2.S at low or high dose, single or two shots; a few received placebo; per-sample allocation not given. Samples analyzed were those drawn on day 63 after the first vaccine or placebo injection. The specimen comprised peripheral blood, sampled in a trial of Ad26.COV2.S vaccine versus placebo. The receptors shown here come from a person between 18 and 65 years old who received the Ad26.COV2.S COVID-19 vaccine or a placebo.

This sequence joins TRBV27 and TRBJ1-4; D call uncertain. CDR3 length equals 13 residues. V lost 6 bases, J lost 8 bases, and 13 bases lay in between. In germline, CDR1 is MNHEY, CDR2 SMNVEV (reference sequence). The CDR3 coding sequence is TGTGCCAGCAGGGGCAGCGTGGGGGAAAAACTGTTTTTT. Its translation: CASRGSVGEKLFF.

The chain combines TRBV7-9 with TRBJ1-6; TRBD1 might be the D (5 bases). V gave up 5 bases and J gave up 7 bases, with 15 bases separating them. The CDR3 runs to 15 residues. Germline-derived CDR1 and CDR2 are SEHNR and FQNEAQ (reference sequence). The CDR3 here is CASSISRDVNSPLHF. CDR3 DNA sequence: TGTGCCAGCAGCATAAGCAGGGATGTGAATTCACCCCTCCACTTT.

This chain uses TRBV9 with TRBJ2-7, with 8 bases matching TRBD1. V lost 0 bases, J lost 4 bases, and 6 bases stayed unmatched. The CDR3 has 15 residues. Germline values: CDR1 SGDLS, CDR2 YYNGEE. CDR3 DNA sequence: TGTGCCAGCAGCGTAGGGTGGGACAGGAGTTACGAGCAGTACTTC. Translating it yields CASSVGWDRSYEQYF.

A single count supports this clone. This chain uses TRBV13 with TRBJ2-1, with D possibly being TRBD2 (6 bases). Germline CDR1 reads PRHDT; CDR2 reads FYEKMQ (reference sequence). This CDR3 comprises 16 residues. Between the trimmed V and J ends, which lost 5 bases and 0 bases, there was a span of 14 bases. CDR3: CASSQRGTPSYNEQFF. The DNA of the CDR3 is TGTGCCAGCAGCCAGCGCGGGACGCCCTCCTACAATGAGCAGTTCTTC.

This chain links TRBV3-1 (or the pseudogene TRBV3-2) with TRBJ2-1; a possible D gene is TRBD2 (5 bases). CDR3 size: 20 residues. Trimming removed 3 bases at V and 0 bases at J, with 24 bases between. The germline V gene has CDR1 LGHDT and CDR2 YNNKEL (reference sequence). In nucleotides, the CDR3 is TGTGCCAGCAGCCATAGTCTCGATTCAGCCAACAGCGGCTCCTACAATGAGCAGTTCTTC. Translating it yields CASSHSLDSANSGSYNEQFF.

The J gene is TRBJ1-1, the V gene TRBV7-2, with D unresolved. Germline CDR1 SGHTA, CDR2 FQGNSA. CDR3 length: 14 residues. V lost 10 bases and J 0 bases, leaving 15 bases between the germline ends. CDR3 DNA: TGTGCCACTTTTACCGACGCTATGAACACTGAAGCTTTCTTT. It specifies CATFTDAMNTEAFF. Full variable domain (remainder filled in from reference TRBV7-2 and TRBJ1-1): GAGVSQSPSNKVTEKGKDVELRCDPISGHTALYWYRQSLGQGLEFLIYFQGNSAPDKSGLPSDRFSAERTGGSVSTLTIQRTQQEDSAVYLCATFTDAMNTEAFFGQGTRLTVV.

Comment on this clone: One end of the junction does not line up with germline, which may come from a read error. The chain carries TRBV7-7 and TRBJ2-1, with 8 bases matching TRBD2. Germline lookup yields CDR1 SSHAT and CDR2 FNYEAQ (reference sequence). This CDR3 is built from 15 residues. The CDR3 reads CASSLGASGYNEQFF. Here the CDR3 DNA reads TGTGCTAGCAGCTTAGGGGCTAGCGGGTACAATGAGCAGTTCTTC. The full variable domain, in which reference TRBV7-7 and TRBJ2-1 provide the parts outside the CDR3, is GAGVSQSPRYKVTKRGQDVTLRCDPISSHATLYWYQQALGQGPEFLTYFNYEAQPDKSGLPSDRFSAERPEGSISTLTIQRTEQRDSAMYRCASSLGASGYNEQFFGPGTRLTVL.

This clone has ten or more counts. The chain uses TRBV7-2 and TRBJ2-7, with a weak D call TRBD2 (6 bases). The CDR3 is 14 residues long. Germline-derived CDR1 and CDR2 are SGHTA and FQGNSA. V lost 1 base and J 6 bases, leaving 13 bases between the germline ends. Here the CDR3 DNA reads TGTGCCAGCAGCTTAGACGGGAGCATCCGCGAGCAGTACTTC. Residues: CASSLDGSIREQYF.